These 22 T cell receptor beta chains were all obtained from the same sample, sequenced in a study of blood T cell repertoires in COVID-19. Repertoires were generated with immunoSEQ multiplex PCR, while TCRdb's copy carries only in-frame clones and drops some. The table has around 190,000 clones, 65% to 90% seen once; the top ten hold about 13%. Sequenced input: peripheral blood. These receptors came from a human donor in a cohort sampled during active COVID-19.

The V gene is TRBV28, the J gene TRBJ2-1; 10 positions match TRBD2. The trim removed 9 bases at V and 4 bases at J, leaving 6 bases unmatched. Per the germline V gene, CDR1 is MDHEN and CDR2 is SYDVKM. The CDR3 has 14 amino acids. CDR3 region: CASRDSGRYNEQFF. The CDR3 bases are TGTGCCAGTCGGGATAGCGGGAGGTACAATGAGCAGTTCTTC. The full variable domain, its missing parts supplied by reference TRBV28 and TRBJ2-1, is DVKVTQSSRYLVKRTGEKVFLECVQDMDHENMFWYRQDPGLGLRLIYFSYDVKMKEKGDIPEGYSVSREKKERFSLILESASTNQTSMYLCASRDSGRYNEQFFGPGTRLTVL.

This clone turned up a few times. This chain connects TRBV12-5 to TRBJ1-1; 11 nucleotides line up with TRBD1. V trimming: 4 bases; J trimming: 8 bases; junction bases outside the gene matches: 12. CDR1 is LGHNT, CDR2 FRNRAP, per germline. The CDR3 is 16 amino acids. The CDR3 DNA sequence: TGTGCTAGTGGTTCATCCCGGACAGGGGGCGTTTTGGAAGCTTTCTTT. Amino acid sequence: CASGSSRTGGVLEAFF.

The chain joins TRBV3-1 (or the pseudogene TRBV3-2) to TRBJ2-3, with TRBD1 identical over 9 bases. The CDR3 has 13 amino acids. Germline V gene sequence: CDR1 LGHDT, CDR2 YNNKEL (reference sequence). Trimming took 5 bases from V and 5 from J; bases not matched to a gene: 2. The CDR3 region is CASSKGQGDTQYF. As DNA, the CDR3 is TGTGCCAGCAGCAAGGGACAGGGAGATACGCAGTATTTT.

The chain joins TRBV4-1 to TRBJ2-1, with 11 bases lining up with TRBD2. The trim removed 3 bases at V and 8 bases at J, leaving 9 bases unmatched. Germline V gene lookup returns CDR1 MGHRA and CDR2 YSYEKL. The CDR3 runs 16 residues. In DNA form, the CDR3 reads TGCGCCAGCAGCCAGGGCGTAGCGGGAGGGTTCGATGAGCAGTTCTTC. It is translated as CASSQGVAGGFDEQFF.

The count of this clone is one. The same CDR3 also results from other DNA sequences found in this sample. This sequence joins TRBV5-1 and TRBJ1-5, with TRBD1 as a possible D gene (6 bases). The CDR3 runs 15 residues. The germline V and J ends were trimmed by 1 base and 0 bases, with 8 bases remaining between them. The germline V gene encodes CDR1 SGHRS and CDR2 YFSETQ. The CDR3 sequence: CASSLTGNSNQPQHF. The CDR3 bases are TGCGCCAGCAGCTTGACAGGGAATAGCAATCAGCCCCAGCATTTT.

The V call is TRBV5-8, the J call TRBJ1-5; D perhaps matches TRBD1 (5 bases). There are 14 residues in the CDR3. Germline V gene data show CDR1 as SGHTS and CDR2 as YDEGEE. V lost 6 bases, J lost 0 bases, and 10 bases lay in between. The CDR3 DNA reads TGTGCCAGCAATAAGGGGTATAGCAATCAGCCCCAGCATTTT. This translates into CASNKGYSNQPQHF.

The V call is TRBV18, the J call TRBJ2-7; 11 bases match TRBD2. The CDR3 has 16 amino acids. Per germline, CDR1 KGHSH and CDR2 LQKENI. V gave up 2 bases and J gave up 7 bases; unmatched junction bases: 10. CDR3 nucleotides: TGTGCCAGCTCACCATTCGTAGCGGGAGGGCCAGGGGAGCAGTACTTC. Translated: CASSPFVAGGPGEQYF.

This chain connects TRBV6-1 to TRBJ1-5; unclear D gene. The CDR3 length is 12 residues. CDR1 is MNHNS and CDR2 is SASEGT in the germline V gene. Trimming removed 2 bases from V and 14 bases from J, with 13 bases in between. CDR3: CASSERLLPKHF. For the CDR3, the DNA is TGTGCCAGCAGTGAAAGACTCCTGCCAAAGCATTTT.

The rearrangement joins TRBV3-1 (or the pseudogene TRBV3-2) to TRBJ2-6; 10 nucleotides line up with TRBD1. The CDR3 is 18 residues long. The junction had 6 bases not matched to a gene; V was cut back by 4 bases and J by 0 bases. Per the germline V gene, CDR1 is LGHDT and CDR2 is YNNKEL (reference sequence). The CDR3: CASSPRDRGISGANVLTF. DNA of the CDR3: TGTGCCAGCAGCCCTCGGGACAGGGGAATCTCTGGGGCCAACGTCCTGACTTTC.

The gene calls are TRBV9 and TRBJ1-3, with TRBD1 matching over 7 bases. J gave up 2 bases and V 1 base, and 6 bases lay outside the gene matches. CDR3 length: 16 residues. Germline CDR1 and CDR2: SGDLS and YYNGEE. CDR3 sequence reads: CASSVLTGEPGNTIYF. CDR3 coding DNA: TGTGCCAGCAGCGTATTAACAGGGGAGCCTGGAAACACCATATATTTT.

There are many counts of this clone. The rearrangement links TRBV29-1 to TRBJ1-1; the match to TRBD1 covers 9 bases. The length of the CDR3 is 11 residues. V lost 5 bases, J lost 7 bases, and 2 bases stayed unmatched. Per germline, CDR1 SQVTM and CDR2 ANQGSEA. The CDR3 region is CSVRTGVEAFF. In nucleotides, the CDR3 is TGCAGCGTTCGGACAGGGGTTGAAGCTTTCTTT.

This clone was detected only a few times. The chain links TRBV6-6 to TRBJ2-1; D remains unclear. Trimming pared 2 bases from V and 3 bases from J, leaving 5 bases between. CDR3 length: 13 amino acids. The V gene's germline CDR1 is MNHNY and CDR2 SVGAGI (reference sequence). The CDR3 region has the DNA TGTGCCAGCAGTTACGTCCTCTACAATGAGCAGTTCTTC. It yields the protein CASSYVLYNEQFF.

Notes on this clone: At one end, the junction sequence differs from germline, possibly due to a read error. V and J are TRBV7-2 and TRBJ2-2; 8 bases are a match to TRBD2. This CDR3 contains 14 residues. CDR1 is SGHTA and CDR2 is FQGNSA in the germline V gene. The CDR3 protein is CASQREFRAGELFF. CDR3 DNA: TGCGCGAGCCAGCGGGAGTTTCGTGCCGGGGAGCTGTTTTTT.

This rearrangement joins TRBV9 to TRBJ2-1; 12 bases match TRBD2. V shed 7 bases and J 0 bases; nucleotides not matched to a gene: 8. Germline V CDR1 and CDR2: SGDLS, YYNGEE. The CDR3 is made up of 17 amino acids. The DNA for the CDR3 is TGTGCCAGCGGGACTAGCGGGCGACCGAGCTCCTACAATGAGCAGTTCTTC. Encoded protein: CASGTSGRPSSYNEQFF.

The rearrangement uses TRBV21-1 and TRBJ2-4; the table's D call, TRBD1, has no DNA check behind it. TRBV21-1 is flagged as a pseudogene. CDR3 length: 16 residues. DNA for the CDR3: TGTGCCAGTGAGGGGGTAGGGGCGCTAGCCAAAAACATTCAGTACTTC. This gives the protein CASEGVGALAKNIQYF.

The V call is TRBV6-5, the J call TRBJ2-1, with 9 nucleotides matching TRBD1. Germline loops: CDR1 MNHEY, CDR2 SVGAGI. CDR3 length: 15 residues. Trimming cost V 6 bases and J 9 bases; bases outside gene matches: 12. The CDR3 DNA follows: TGTGCCAGCAGCGCTCAGGACAGGGGCTTGGGTGAGCAGTTCTTC. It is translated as CASSAQDRGLGEQFF.

The CDR3 DNA is TGTGCCAGCAGCTTATCTAGCGACTCCTACGAGCAGTACTTC. Translation gives CASSLSSDSYEQYF. The chain carries TRBV7-2 and TRBJ2-7, with a weak D call TRBD2 (6 bases). Trimming stripped 2 bases from V and 0 bases from J, with 8 bases between. CDR3 length equals 14 residues. CDR1 SGHTA and CDR2 FQGNSA come from the germline V gene.

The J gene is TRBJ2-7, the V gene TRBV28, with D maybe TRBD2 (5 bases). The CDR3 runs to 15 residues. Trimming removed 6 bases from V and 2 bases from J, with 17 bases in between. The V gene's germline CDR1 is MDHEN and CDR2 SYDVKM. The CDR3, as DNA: TGTGCCAGCAGGCTCCCGAGGGCCGGGGCCTACGAGCAGTACTTC. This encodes CASRLPRAGAYEQYF.

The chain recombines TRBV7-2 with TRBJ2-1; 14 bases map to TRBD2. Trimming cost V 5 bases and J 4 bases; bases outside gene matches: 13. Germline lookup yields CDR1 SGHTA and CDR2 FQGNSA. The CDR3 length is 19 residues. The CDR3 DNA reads TGTGCCAGCAGCCCCGGACTAGCGGGAGGATTCACTGGGTACAATGAGCAGTTCTTC. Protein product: CASSPGLAGGFTGYNEQFF.

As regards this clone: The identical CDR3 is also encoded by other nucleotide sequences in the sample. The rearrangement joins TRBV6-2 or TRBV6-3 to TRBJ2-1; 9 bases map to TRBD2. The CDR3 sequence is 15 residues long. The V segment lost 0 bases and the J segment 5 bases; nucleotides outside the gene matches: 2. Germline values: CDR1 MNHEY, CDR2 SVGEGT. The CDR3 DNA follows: TGTGCCAGCAGTTACTCCCTAGCGGGACACAATGAGCAGTTCTTC. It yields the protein CASSYSLAGHNEQFF.

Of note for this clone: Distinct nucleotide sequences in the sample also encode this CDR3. The chain's CDR3 is CASSRDSSYEQYF. For the CDR3, the DNA is TGTGCCAGCAGTAGGGACAGTTCCTACGAGCAGTACTTC. V and J are TRBV27 and TRBJ2-7, with 7 nucleotides matching TRBD1. This CDR3 region has 13 residues. Germline V gives CDR1 MNHEY, CDR2 SMNVEV (reference sequence). V was clipped by 5 bases and J by 1 base; unmatched bases: 2.

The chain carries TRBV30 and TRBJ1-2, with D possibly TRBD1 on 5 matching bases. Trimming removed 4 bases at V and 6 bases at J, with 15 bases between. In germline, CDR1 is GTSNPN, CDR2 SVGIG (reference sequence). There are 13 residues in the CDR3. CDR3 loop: CAWMGQHVHGYTF. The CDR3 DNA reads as TGTGCCTGGATGGGGCAGCACGTCCATGGCTACACCTTC.